Presented here are 8 T cell receptor beta chains from one specimen sequenced in a study of OX40 agonist ivuxolimab in advanced cancers. The assay was immunoSEQ multiplex PCR, and TCRdb's table has in-frame clones only and misses some. The sample gives approximately 44,000 clones, about 86% of which show up once; over 0.3% is in the top ten. The sequenced sample was CD4+ or CD8+ T cells sorted from blood, obtained in a trial of the OX40 agonist ivuxolimab. These receptors were taken from an adult with an advanced solid tumor such as melanoma, head and neck, liver or kidney cancer.

CDR3 residues: CASSLEGVDGYTF. As DNA, the CDR3 is TGTGCCAGCAGCTTAGAAGGGGTCGATGGCTACACCTTC. This sequence joins TRBV7-9 and TRBJ1-2, with D perhaps matching TRBD1 (5 bases). Per germline, CDR1 SEHNR and CDR2 FQNEAQ (reference sequence). The CDR3 spans 13 residues. With 1 base removed from V and 6 bases from J, the gap between germline ends came to 9 bases.

The chain employs TRBV4-2 and TRBJ2-3, with D unclear. The CDR3 loop spans 14 amino acids. Germline CDR1 LGHNA, CDR2 YNFKEQ. V lost 0 bases and J 2 bases, leaving 6 bases between the germline ends. For the CDR3, the DNA is TGTGCCAGCAGCCAAGATTGGGCCACAGATACGCAGTATTTT. Its translation is CASSQDWATDTQYF.

This chain links TRBV14 with TRBJ2-3; D might be TRBD1 or TRBD2, each matching 5 bases. Trimming took 1 base from V and 1 from J, leaving 12 bases between them. The CDR3 extends over 16 amino acids. Germline V gene lookup returns CDR1 SGHDN and CDR2 FVKESK. As DNA, the CDR3 is TGTGCCAGCAGCCAAGGGCCGGGGACCCGCACAGATACGCAGTATTTT. The encoded protein is CASSQGPGTRTDTQYF.

Comments on this clone: The junction and the germline gene differ at one end; a read error may be behind it. V usage is TRBV7-9 and J usage is TRBJ1-1; TRBD1 aligns across 9 bases. Germline loops: CDR1 SEHNR, CDR2 FQNEAQ (reference sequence). The CDR3 extends over 13 amino acids. The CDR3 region is CASRGTGSVSFWF. The CDR3 nucleotides read TGTGCCAGCAGAGGGACAGGGTCTGTTAGCTTTTGGTTT.

This chain uses TRBV28 with TRBJ2-7; 14 nucleotides match TRBD2. The CDR3 loop spans 18 amino acids. V lost 4 bases, J lost 3 bases, and 11 bases stayed unmatched. Germline-derived CDR1 and CDR2 are MDHEN and SYDVKM. The CDR3 spells CASSSHRLAGGLNYEQYF. The CDR3, as DNA: TGTGCCAGCAGTTCCCATCGACTAGCGGGAGGGTTAAACTACGAGCAGTACTTC.

The chain combines TRBV5-1 with TRBJ2-7, with 9 nucleotides matching TRBD2. The CDR3 is made up of 19 amino acids. Germline V gene data show CDR1 as SGHRS and CDR2 as YFSETQ. With 0 bases clipped from V and 6 bases from J, the junction kept 19 bases outside the gene matches. CDR3 nucleotides: TGCGCCAGCAGCTTGGCCGTGATAGGACTAGCGAAAGGGTACGGCGAGCAGTACTTC. Encoded protein: CASSLAVIGLAKGYGEQYF.

The chain combines TRBV5-1 with TRBJ1-1; D call uncertain. The CDR3 totals 14 residues. The V end was cut by 4 bases, the J end by 1 base, with 11 bases between. Germline CDR1 is SGHRS and CDR2 is YFSETQ. Here the CDR3 reads CASSEPGRNTEAFF. Written as DNA, the CDR3 is TGCGCCAGCAGCGAACCGGGGAGGAACACTGAAGCTTTCTTT.

This clone was counted a single time. The chain combines TRBV2 with TRBJ1-6; 10 bases fit TRBD1. J lost 1 base, V lost 6 bases, and 0 bases had no gene match. Germline V gene sequence: CDR1 SNHLY, CDR2 FYNNEI. The CDR3 covers 15 residues. The CDR3 nucleotides are TGTGCCAGCAGGGGACAGGGGTCCTATAATTCACCCCTCCACTTT. Translated, it gives CASRGQGSYNSPLHF.